The next 32 T cell receptor beta chains were all read from a single sample in a study of cytomegalovirus exposure and HLA in healthy donors. The method was immunoSEQ multiplex PCR; TCRdb's version includes in-frame clones alone and lacks a portion of them. The sample has roughly 330,000 clones; roughly 90% are singletons. The sequencing input was PBMCs. The receptors here all came from a woman aged 25 to 45 in good health and CMV-seropositive.

The rearrangement joins TRBV29-1 to TRBJ2-7; 10 bases line up with TRBD2. The V gene end was trimmed by 7 bases and the J gene end by 6 bases; junction bases not matched to a gene: 15. This CDR3 has 15 amino acids. Germline loops: CDR1 SQVTM, CDR2 ANQGSEA. The CDR3 sequence is CSATRSLAGGREQYF. CDR3 nucleotide sequence: TGCAGCGCCACAAGGTCATTAGCGGGAGGCCGCGAGCAGTACTTC.

The rearrangement uses TRBV28 and TRBJ2-7, with D possibly matching TRBD1 (6 bases). The V gene lost 5 bases and the J gene lost 0 bases, with 14 bases spanning the gap. The CDR3 extends over 15 amino acids. Germline V gene data show CDR1 as MDHEN and CDR2 as SYDVKM. CDR3 residues: CASSPMTGISYEQYF. The DNA of the CDR3 is TGTGCCAGCAGTCCCATGACAGGCATCTCCTACGAGCAGTACTTC.

In this sample, this clone turned up once. CDR3 sequence (DNA): TGTGCCAGCAGCCAAGATAGTTCACTATCATATGGCTACACCTTC. Its translation: CASSQDSSLSYGYTF. The chain couples TRBV4-2 to TRBJ1-2; D is unresolved. Germline CDR1 LGHNA, CDR2 YNFKEQ. Trimming took 0 bases from V and 5 from J, leaving 13 bases between them. The CDR3 has 15 residues.

The chain recombines TRBV2 with TRBJ1-2, with TRBD1 identical over 11 bases. From germline, CDR1 is SNHLY and CDR2 FYNNEI. The junction had 5 bases not matched to a gene; V was cut back by 4 bases and J by 4 bases. The CDR3 is 15 amino acids. CDR3 protein: CASSGGQGGTYGYTF. DNA of the CDR3: TGTGCCAGCAGTGGGGGACAGGGGGGGACCTATGGCTACACCTTC.

DNA of the CDR3: TGCAGCGTGACACCCCAGGGAGAGCAGTTCTTC. Its translation is CSVTPQGEQFF. This chain connects TRBV29-1 to TRBJ2-1; D may be TRBD1 (5 bases). CDR1 is SQVTM and CDR2 is ANQGSEA in the germline V gene. CDR3 length: 11 amino acids. V was shortened by 6 bases and J by 10 bases, with 13 bases between the two germline ends.

V and J are TRBV7-6 and TRBJ1-2; D might be TRBD1 (5 bases). V was pared by 5 bases and J by 0 bases, with 16 bases between. Per the germline V gene, CDR1 is SGHVS and CDR2 is FNYEAQ. CDR3 size: 16 residues. The CDR3 DNA reads as TGTGCCAGCAGCCCAAGGAGGTGGGGCCCTAACTATGGCTACACCTTC. This encodes CASSPRRWGPNYGYTF. The variable domain in full, completed from reference TRBV7-6 and TRBJ1-2, reads GAGVSQSPRYKVTKRGQDVALRCDPISGHVSLYWYRQALGQGPEFLTYFNYEAQQDKSGLPNDRFSAERPEGSISTLTIQRTEQRDSAMYRCASSPRRWGPNYGYTFGSGTRLTVV.

The chain uses TRBV7-8 and TRBJ2-7; 7 bases fit TRBD1. The length of the CDR3 is 14 residues. V trimming: 5 bases; J trimming: 6 bases; junction bases outside the gene matches: 10. CDR1 is SGHVS, CDR2 FQNEAQ, per germline. The CDR3 region has the DNA TGTGCCAGCAGCCCGATCCGGACAGGTGCCGAGCAGTACTTC. This gives the protein CASSPIRTGAEQYF.

In its sample, this clone was seen once. The chain uses TRBV27 and TRBJ1-5; D remains ambiguous. Deletions cut 6 bases from V and 5 bases from J, with 8 bases between. CDR1 is MNHEY, CDR2 SMNVEV, per germline (reference sequence). This CDR3 has 12 amino acids. The DNA for the CDR3 is TGTGCCAGCAGGGCTCCGGATCAGCCCCAGCATTTT. This sequence encodes CASRAPDQPQHF.

J is TRBJ2-7 and V is TRBV4-1; weak D call: TRBD1 (6 bases). Trimming cost V 4 bases and J 1 base, with 14 bases left between them. This CDR3 has 15 residues. CDR1 and CDR2 from the germline V gene are MGHRA and YSYEKL. The CDR3 sequence is CASSLSLGASYEQYF. Here the CDR3 DNA reads TGCGCCAGCAGCCTTTCTTTGGGGGCGTCCTACGAGCAGTACTTC.

Turning to this clone: The same CDR3 also results from other DNA sequences found in this sample. This sequence joins TRBV9 and TRBJ2-7; 7 positions agree with TRBD2. CDR3 length equals 14 residues. The junction had 4 bases not matched to a gene; V was cut back by 0 bases and J by 4 bases. The germline gives CDR1 SGDLS, CDR2 YYNGEE. CDR3 sequence reads: CASSVGSSGYEQYF. CDR3 DNA sequence: TGTGCCAGCAGCGTAGGTTCTAGCGGATACGAGCAGTACTTC. The full variable domain, rest sourced from reference TRBV9 and TRBJ2-7, is DSGVTQTPKHLITATGQRVTLRCSPRSGDLSVYWYQQSLDQGLQFLIQYYNGEERAKGNILERFSAQQFPDLHSELNLSSLELGDSALYFCASSVGSSGYEQYFGPGTRLTVT.

This clone has more than one count but fewer than ten. The chain is built from TRBV29-1 and TRBJ1-5; the D is unclear. Trimming removed 4 bases from V and 9 bases from J, with 16 bases in between. In germline, CDR1 is SQVTM, CDR2 ANQGSEA. The CDR3 is 13 amino acids. CDR3 coding DNA: TGCAGCGTTGCCGCCGGGTCCCTAGGGCCCCAGCATTTT. Its translation is CSVAAGSLGPQHF.

The chain joins TRBV7-9 to TRBJ1-1; D gene unclear. Trimming left V 10 bases short and J 2 bases short, with 14 bases between. The CDR3 has 13 residues. Germline-derived CDR1 and CDR2 are SEHNR and FQNEAQ (reference sequence). CDR3 sequence: CATIGLVNTEAFF. The CDR3 DNA sequence: TGTGCCACCATAGGGTTGGTAAACACTGAAGCTTTCTTT.

This clone is a singleton in its sample. The chain couples TRBV27 to TRBJ2-1; tentatively, D is TRBD2 (6 bases). The CDR3 covers 20 residues. Germline V gives CDR1 MNHEY, CDR2 SMNVEV (reference sequence). Trimming cost V 4 bases and J 3 bases, with 28 bases left between them. CDR3 loop: CASSSPLFLASSAFYNEQFF. Written as DNA, the CDR3 is TGTGCCAGCAGTTCTCCCCTCTTCCTAGCTTCTAGCGCCTTCTACAATGAGCAGTTCTTC.

The V call is TRBV4-3, the J call TRBJ1-6, with D unresolved. The CDR3 extends over 15 amino acids. Germline CDR1 and CDR2: LGHNA and YSLEER. V gave up 4 bases and J gave up 7 bases, with 14 bases separating them. DNA for the CDR3: TGCGCCAGCAGCCCCGGAGGGCTTTTGAATTCACCCCTCCACTTT. Protein: CASSPGGLLNSPLHF.

This sequence joins TRBV11-2 and TRBJ2-7, with TRBD1 matching 8 bases. V shed 2 bases and J 3 bases; nucleotides not matched to a gene: 6. This CDR3 has 15 residues. The V gene's germline CDR1 is SGHAT and CDR2 FQNNGV. The CDR3 coding sequence is TGTGCCAGCAGCTTATTCACAGGGGGTTTCTACGAGCAGTACTTC. Protein: CASSLFTGGFYEQYF.

The V and J genes are TRBV6-5 and TRBJ2-7, with TRBD2 matching 8 bases. Germline V gene data show CDR1 as MNHEY and CDR2 as SVGAGI. With V trimmed by 10 bases and J by 2 bases, 10 bases remained unmatched. There are 14 residues in the CDR3. Here the CDR3 reads CATYGASGPYEQYF. The CDR3 region has the DNA TGTGCCACCTATGGGGCTAGCGGGCCCTACGAGCAGTACTTC.

The chain recombines TRBV29-1 with TRBJ1-2; 9 nucleotides match TRBD1. Losses at the gene ends were 6 bases for V and 4 bases for J; bases not matched to a gene: 9. Germline V gene lookup returns CDR1 SQVTM and CDR2 ANQGSEA. This CDR3 comprises 14 residues. The CDR3 sequence is CSVDRGGSFYGYTF. The CDR3 DNA follows: TGCAGCGTGGACAGGGGAGGCTCATTCTATGGCTACACCTTC.

This chain joins TRBV9 and TRBJ2-1; maybe TRBD1 (6 bases). The CDR3 runs to 15 residues. The V gene's germline CDR1 is SGDLS and CDR2 YYNGEE. Between the trimmed V and J ends, which lost 0 bases and 2 bases, there was a span of 9 bases. CDR3 DNA: TGTGCCAGCAGCGTAGGTTCAGGGGCCTACAATGAGCAGTTCTTC. It codes for CASSVGSGAYNEQFF.

V is TRBV27 and J is TRBJ1-5; unclear D gene. CDR1 is MNHEY, CDR2 SMNVEV, per germline (reference sequence). The length of the CDR3 is 13 residues. With 0 bases removed from V and 6 bases from J, the gap between germline ends came to 6 bases. CDR3 sequence (DNA): TGTGCCAGCAGTTTATCAGCGTCTCAGCCCCAGCATTTT. Translation: CASSLSASQPQHF.

V and J are TRBV2 and TRBJ2-7; TRBD1 or TRBD2 may be the D gene (5 bases each). The V gene's germline CDR1 is SNHLY and CDR2 FYNNEI. The CDR3 sequence is 16 residues long. V was shortened by 7 bases and J by 5 bases, with 24 bases between the two germline ends. In nucleotides, the CDR3 is TGTGCCAGCACCCCCCCGCAGGGCACGGGATTGGACGAGCAGTACTTC. Protein: CASTPPQGTGLDEQYF.

This rearrangement joins TRBV27 to TRBJ1-4; 10 bases agree with TRBD1. The trim removed 5 bases at V and 6 bases at J, leaving 6 bases unmatched. CDR1 and CDR2 (germline): MNHEY, SMNVEV (reference sequence). The CDR3 has 15 amino acids. This CDR3 reads CASSTDRGKDEKLFF. CDR3 coding DNA: TGTGCCAGCAGTACGGACAGGGGGAAGGATGAAAAACTGTTTTTT.

V is TRBV7-6 and J is TRBJ2-7, with 7 bases that match TRBD2. Germline loops: CDR1 SGHVS, CDR2 FNYEAQ. J lost 2 bases, V lost 1 base, and 8 bases had no gene match. The CDR3 contains 16 residues. The CDR3 nucleotides read TGTGCCAGCAGCTTAGAGTTTCGCGGGGGAACCTACGAGCAGTACTTC. Amino acid sequence: CASSLEFRGGTYEQYF.

The chain uses TRBV27 and TRBJ2-1; 13 nucleotides align to TRBD2. The germline CDR1 and CDR2 sequences are MNHEY and SMNVEV (reference sequence). The CDR3 is made up of 16 amino acids. Trimming took 8 bases from V and 8 from J; bases not matched to a gene: 12. In DNA form, the CDR3 reads TGTGCCAGCTTAGGGCCGGGACTAGCGGGATCTCATGAGCAGTTCTTC. Translating it yields CASLGPGLAGSHEQFF.

This rearrangement joins TRBV7-8 to TRBJ2-7; 11 bases align to TRBD2. This CDR3 contains 15 residues. Germline lookup yields CDR1 SGHVS and CDR2 FQNEAQ. Losses at the gene ends were 5 bases for V and 0 bases for J; bases not matched to a gene: 3. This CDR3 is CASSISGGDSYEQYF. For the CDR3, the DNA is TGTGCCAGCAGCATTAGCGGGGGGGACTCCTACGAGCAGTACTTC.

The chain uses TRBV6-1 and TRBJ2-5; 11 nucleotides line up with TRBD2. V was clipped by 1 base and J by 2 bases; unmatched bases: 3. The CDR3 totals 16 residues. Germline values: CDR1 MNHNS, CDR2 SASEGT. The CDR3: CASSEGLAGFQETQYF. The CDR3 nucleotides read TGTGCCAGCAGTGAAGGACTAGCGGGGTTTCAAGAGACCCAGTACTTC.

The gene calls are TRBV28 and TRBJ1-5; TRBD1 aligns across 10 bases. Trimming at V came to 4 bases and at J to 6 bases, leaving 3 bases not matched to a gene. There are 14 residues in the CDR3. Looked up from germline, CDR1 is MDHEN and CDR2 is SYDVKM. The CDR3 DNA follows: TGTGCCAGCAGTTCCGACAGGGGGCTTCAGCCCCAGCATTTT. Protein product: CASSSDRGLQPQHF.

This clone was seen a few times. The chain uses TRBV7-9 and TRBJ1-1; D uncertain. V was cut by 1 base and J by 4 bases, with 4 bases left in between. The CDR3 has 12 amino acids. The germline V gene encodes CDR1 SEHNR and CDR2 FQNEAQ (reference sequence). The CDR3 loop reads CASSLGSTEAFF. CDR3 bases: TGTGCCAGCAGCTTAGGTTCCACTGAAGCTTTCTTT.

The chain uses TRBV7-2 and TRBJ2-1; D uncertain. CDR1 is SGHTA and CDR2 is FQGNSA in the germline V gene. Trimming removed 1 base at V and 0 bases at J, with 7 bases between. This CDR3 contains 15 residues. Written as DNA, the CDR3 is TGTGCCAGCAGCTTAGAACGCCGCTCCTACAATGAGCAGTTCTTC. It yields the protein CASSLERRSYNEQFF.

The chain links TRBV4-2 to TRBJ1-6; no firm D call. V lost 1 base, J lost 0 bases, and 10 bases lay in between. The CDR3 contains 17 residues. CDR1 and CDR2 (germline): LGHNA, YNFKEQ. CDR3 in amino acids: CASSQVSPSSYNSPLHF. In nucleotides, the CDR3 is TGTGCCAGCAGCCAAGTCTCGCCGAGCTCCTATAATTCACCCCTCCACTTT.

V and J are TRBV28 and TRBJ2-7, with D perhaps matching TRBD1 or TRBD2 (5 bases each). CDR1 and CDR2 (germline): MDHEN, SYDVKM. Trimming took off 6 bases at V and 9 bases at J, with 21 bases between the two ends. This CDR3 has 14 residues. The CDR3 is CASSYPGTLGWQYF. DNA of the CDR3: TGTGCCAGCAGCTATCCCGGGACCTTGGGCTGGCAGTACTTC. The full variable domain, its missing parts supplied by reference TRBV28 and TRBJ2-7, is DVKVTQSSRYLVKRTGEKVFLECVQDMDHENMFWYRQDPGLGLRLIYFSYDVKMKEKGDIPEGYSVSREKKERFSLILESASTNQTSMYLCASSYPGTLGWQYFGPGTRLTVT.

J is TRBJ2-3 and V is TRBV30, with D possibly matching TRBD1 (6 bases). Germline lookup yields CDR1 GTSNPN and CDR2 SVGIG (reference sequence). This CDR3 is 12 amino acids long. The V gene lost 4 bases and the J gene lost 5 bases, with 10 bases spanning the gap. The CDR3 coding sequence is TGTGCCTGGATTACAGGGCTAGATACGCAGTATTTT. Translating gives CAWITGLDTQYF.

This clone was seen a handful of times. CDR3 region: CASRWPAFSGNTIYF. The DNA of the CDR3 is TGCGCCAGCAGGTGGCCGGCGTTCTCTGGAAACACCATATATTTT. This chain connects TRBV10-1 to TRBJ1-3; the D is unclear. V lost 6 bases, J lost 0 bases, and 12 bases lay in between. Germline V gives CDR1 WNHNN, CDR2 SYGVQD (reference sequence). The CDR3 has 15 amino acids.